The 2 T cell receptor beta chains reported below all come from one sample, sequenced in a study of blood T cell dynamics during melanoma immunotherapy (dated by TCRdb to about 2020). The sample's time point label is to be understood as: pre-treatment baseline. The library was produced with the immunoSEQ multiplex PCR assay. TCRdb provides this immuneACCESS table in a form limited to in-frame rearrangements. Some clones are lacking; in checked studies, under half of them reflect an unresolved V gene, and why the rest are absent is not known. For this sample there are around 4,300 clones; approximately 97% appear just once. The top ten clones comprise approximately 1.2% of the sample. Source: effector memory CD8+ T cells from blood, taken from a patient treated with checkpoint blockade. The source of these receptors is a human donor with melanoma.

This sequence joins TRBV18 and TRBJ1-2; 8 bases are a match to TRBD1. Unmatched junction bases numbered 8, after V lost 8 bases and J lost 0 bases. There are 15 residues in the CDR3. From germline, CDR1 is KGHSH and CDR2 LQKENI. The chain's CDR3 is CASAQDREANYGYTF. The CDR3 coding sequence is TGTGCCAGCGCGCAGGACAGGGAAGCTAACTATGGCTACACCTTC.

CDR3 coding DNA: TGTGCCAGCAGTTACTCGGCCAGCTCCACAGATACGCAGTATTTT. Translated, it gives CASSYSASSTDTQYF. The genes are TRBV6-6 and TRBJ2-3; D gene uncertain. Looked up from germline, CDR1 is MNHNY and CDR2 is SVGAGI (reference sequence). V was clipped by 0 bases and J by 2 bases, with 9 bases between them. The CDR3 has 15 amino acids.